The clone carrying this T cell receptor beta chain was found many times. These data belong to a study of early T cells in non-severe SARS-CoV-2 infection. V lost 9 bases and J lost 2, with 14 bases in between. CDR1 KGHDR and CDR2 SFDVKD come from the germline V gene. The CDR3 is 14 amino acids. TCRdb recomputed calls from the 5' RACE reads with MiXCR, one row per CDR3 protein. The sample comprises 45,000 or so distinct CDR3 sequences, 20% to 25% of which are singletons, and just over 4.5% rests with the top ten. The chain links TRBV24-1 to TRBJ2-3, with D maybe TRBD2 (5 bases). Source: whole blood, taken at baseline. The sequence came from an adult who was a healthcare worker with PCR-confirmed SARS-CoV-2 infection or an uninfected control (not recorded which). CDR3 sequence (DNA): TGTGCCACCTCGGCCGAGGGTGTCACAGATACGCAGTATTTT. Its translation is CATSAEGVTDTQYF.